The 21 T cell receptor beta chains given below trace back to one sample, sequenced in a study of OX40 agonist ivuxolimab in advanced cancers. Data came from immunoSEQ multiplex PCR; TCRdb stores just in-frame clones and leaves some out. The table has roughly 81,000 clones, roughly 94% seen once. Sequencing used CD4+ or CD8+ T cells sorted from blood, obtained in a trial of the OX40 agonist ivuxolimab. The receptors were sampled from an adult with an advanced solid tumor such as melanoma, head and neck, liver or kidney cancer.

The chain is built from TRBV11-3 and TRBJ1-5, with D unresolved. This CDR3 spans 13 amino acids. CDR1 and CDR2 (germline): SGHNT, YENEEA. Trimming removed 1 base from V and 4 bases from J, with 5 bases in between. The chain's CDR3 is CASSLARNQPQHF. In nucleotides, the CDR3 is TGTGCCAGCAGCTTAGCCAGAAATCAGCCCCAGCATTTT.

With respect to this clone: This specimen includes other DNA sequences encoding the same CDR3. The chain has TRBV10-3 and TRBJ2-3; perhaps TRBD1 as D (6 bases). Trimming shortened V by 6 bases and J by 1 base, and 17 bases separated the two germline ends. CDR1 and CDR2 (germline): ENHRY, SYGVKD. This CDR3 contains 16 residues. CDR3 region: CAIRGEGEGGTDTQYF. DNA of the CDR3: TGTGCCATCAGGGGTGAGGGGGAAGGTGGCACAGATACGCAGTATTTT.

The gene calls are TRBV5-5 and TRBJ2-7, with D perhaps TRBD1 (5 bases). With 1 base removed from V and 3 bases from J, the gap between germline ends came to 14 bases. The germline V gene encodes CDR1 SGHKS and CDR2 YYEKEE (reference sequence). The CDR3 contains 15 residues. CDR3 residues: CASSLLVGAFYEQYF. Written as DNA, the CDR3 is TGTGCCAGCAGCTTGTTGGTAGGGGCGTTCTACGAGCAGTACTTC.

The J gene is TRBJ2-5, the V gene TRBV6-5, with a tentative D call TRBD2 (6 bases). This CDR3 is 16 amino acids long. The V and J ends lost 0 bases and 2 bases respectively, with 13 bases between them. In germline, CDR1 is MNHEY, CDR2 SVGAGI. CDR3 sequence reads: CASSYSAGKIQETQYF. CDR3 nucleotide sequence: TGTGCCAGCAGTTACTCGGCGGGGAAGATTCAAGAGACCCAGTACTTC.

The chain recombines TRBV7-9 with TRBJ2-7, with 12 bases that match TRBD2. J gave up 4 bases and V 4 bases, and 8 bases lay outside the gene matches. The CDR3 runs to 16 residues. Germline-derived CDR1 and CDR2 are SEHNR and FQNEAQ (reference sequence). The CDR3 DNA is TGTGCCAGCAGCTCACCTACTAGCGGGAGGTTATACGAGCAGTACTTC. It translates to CASSSPTSGRLYEQYF.

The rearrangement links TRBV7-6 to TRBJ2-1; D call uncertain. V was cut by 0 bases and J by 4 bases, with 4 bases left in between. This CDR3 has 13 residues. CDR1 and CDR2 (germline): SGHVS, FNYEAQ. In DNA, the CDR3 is TGTGCCAGCAGCTTAGCGGTATACAATGAGCAGTTCTTC. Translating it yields CASSLAVYNEQFF.

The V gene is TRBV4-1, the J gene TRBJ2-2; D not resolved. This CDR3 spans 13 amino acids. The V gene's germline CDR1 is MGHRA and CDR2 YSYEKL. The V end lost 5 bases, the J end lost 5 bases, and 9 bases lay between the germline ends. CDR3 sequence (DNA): TGCGCCAGCAGCAAAGCTATAACCGGGGAGCTGTTTTTT. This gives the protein CASSKAITGELFF.

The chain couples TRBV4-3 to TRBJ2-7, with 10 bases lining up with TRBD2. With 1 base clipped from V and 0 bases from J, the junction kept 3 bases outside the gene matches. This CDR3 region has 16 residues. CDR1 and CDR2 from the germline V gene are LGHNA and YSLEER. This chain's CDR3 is CASSQGTSGTSYEQYF. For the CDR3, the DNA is TGCGCCAGCAGCCAAGGAACTAGCGGGACCTCCTACGAGCAGTACTTC.

The CDR3 DNA reads as TGTGCCAGCAGCCTTTGGACTAGCGGGCCCCAAGAGACCCAGTACTTC. This sequence encodes CASSLWTSGPQETQYF. The chain has TRBV7-9 and TRBJ2-5, with TRBD2 matching 11 bases. The CDR3 runs 16 residues. J lost 1 base, V lost 5 bases, and 6 bases had no gene match. The germline V gene encodes CDR1 SEHNR and CDR2 FQNEAQ (reference sequence). Full variable domain (remainder filled in from reference TRBV7-9 and TRBJ2-5): DTGVSQNPRHKITKRGQNVTFRCDPISEHNRLYWYRQTLGQGPEFLTYFQNEAQLEKSRLLSDRFSAERPKGSFSTLEIQRTEQGDSAMYLCASSLWTSGPQETQYFGPGTRLLVL.

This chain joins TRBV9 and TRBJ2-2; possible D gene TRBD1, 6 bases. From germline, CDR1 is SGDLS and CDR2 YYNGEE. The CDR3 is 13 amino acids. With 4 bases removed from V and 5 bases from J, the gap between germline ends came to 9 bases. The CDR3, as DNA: TGTGCCAGCAGCAAAACAGGGACCGGGGAGCTGTTTTTT. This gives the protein CASSKTGTGELFF.

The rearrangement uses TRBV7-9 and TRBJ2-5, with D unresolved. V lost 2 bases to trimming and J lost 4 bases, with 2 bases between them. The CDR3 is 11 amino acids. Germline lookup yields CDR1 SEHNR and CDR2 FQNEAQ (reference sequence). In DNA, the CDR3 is TGTGCCAGCAGCTTACTAGAGACCCAGTACTTC. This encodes CASSLLETQYF. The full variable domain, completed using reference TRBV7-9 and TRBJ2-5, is DTGVSQNPRHKITKRGQNVTFRCDPISEHNRLYWYRQTLGQGPEFLTYFQNEAQLEKSRLLSDRFSAERPKGSFSTLEIQRTEQGDSAMYLCASSLLETQYFGPGTRLLVL.

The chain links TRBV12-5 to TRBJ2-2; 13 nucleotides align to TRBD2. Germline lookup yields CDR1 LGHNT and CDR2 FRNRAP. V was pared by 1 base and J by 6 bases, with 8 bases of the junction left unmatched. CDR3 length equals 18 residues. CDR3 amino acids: CASGLGPGLAGLAGELFF. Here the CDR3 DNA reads TGTGCTAGTGGTTTGGGCCCGGGACTAGCGGGACTAGCCGGGGAGCTGTTTTTT.

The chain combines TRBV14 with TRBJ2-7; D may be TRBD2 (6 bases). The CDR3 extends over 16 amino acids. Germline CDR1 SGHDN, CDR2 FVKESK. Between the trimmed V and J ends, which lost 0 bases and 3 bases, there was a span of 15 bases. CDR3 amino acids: CASSQEAGTLYYEQYF. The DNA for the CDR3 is TGTGCCAGCAGCCAAGAGGCCGGGACTTTATACTACGAGCAGTACTTC.

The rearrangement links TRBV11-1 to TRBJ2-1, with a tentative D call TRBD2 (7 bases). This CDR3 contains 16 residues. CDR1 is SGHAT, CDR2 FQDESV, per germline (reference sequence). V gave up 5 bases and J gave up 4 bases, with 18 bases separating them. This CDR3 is CASSQRGGRRYNEQFF. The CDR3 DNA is TGTGCCAGCAGCCAACGCGGGGGCAGGCGATACAATGAGCAGTTCTTC.

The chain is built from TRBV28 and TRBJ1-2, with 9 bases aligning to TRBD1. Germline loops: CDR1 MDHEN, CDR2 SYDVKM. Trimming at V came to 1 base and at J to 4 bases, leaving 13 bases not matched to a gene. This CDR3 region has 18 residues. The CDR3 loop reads CASSLSPMTGGALYGYTF. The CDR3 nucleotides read TGTGCCAGCAGTTTATCCCCCATGACAGGGGGAGCCCTCTATGGCTACACCTTC.

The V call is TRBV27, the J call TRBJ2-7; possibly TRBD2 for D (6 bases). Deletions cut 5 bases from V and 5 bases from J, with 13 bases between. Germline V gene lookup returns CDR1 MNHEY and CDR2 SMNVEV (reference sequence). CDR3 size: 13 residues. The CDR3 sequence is CASSDSSSDEQYF. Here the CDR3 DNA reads TGTGCCAGCAGTGACTCCTCTAGCGACGAGCAGTACTTC.

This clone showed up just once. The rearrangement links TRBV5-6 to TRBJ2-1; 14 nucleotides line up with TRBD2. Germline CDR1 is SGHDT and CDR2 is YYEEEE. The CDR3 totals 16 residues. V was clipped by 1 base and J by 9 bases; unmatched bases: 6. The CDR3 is CASSLTGLAGGVEQFF. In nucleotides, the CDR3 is TGTGCCAGCAGCTTGACCGGACTAGCGGGAGGAGTTGAGCAGTTCTTC.

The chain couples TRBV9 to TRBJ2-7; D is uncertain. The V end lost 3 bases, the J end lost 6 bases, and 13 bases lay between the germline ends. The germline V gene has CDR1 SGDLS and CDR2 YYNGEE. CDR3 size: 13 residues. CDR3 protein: CASSAHRTGEQYF. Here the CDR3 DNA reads TGTGCCAGCAGCGCCCACAGAACCGGCGAGCAGTACTTC.

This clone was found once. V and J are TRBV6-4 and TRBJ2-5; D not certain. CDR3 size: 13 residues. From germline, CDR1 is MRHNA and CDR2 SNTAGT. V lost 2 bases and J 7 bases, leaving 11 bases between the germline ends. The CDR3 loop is CASSDLPGGTQYF. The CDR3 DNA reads TGTGCCAGCAGTGACCTCCCCGGTGGGACCCAGTACTTC.

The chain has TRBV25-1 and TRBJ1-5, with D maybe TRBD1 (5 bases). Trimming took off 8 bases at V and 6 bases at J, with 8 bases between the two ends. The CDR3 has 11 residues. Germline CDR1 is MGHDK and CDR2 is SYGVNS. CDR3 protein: CASGAPQPQHF. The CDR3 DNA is TGTGCCAGCGGGGCGCCTCAGCCCCAGCATTTT.

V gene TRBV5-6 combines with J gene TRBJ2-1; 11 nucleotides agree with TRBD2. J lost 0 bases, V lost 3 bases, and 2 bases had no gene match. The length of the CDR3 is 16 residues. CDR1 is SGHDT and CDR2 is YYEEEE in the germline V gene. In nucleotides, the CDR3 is TGTGCCAGCAGCTATCTAGCGGGAGGCTCCTACAATGAGCAGTTCTTC. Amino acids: CASSYLAGGSYNEQFF.